The 8 T cell receptor beta chains listed next were all sequenced from one sample in a study of CD8 T cells in ankylosing spondylitis. One entry per CDR3 protein results from TCRdb running MiXCR on the 5' RACE reads. The table includes 25,000 to 35,000 distinct CDR3 sequences, less than 6.5% detected once. The material sequenced was blood, either unsorted or a sorted T cell fraction (not recorded which). Receptor source: a female donor with ankylosing spondylitis or in good health (not recorded which).

In its sample, this clonotype was seen many times. V is TRBV9 and J is TRBJ2-1, with D hard to call. Germline V gene sequence: CDR1 SGDLS, CDR2 YYNGEE. There are 15 residues in the CDR3. V was shortened by 4 bases and J by 3 bases, with 14 bases between the two germline ends. The CDR3 protein is CASSLNSDRYNEQFF. DNA of the CDR3: TGTGCCAGCAGCTTAAACTCGGACCGCTACAATGAGCAGTTCTTC. Full variable domain (rest looked up from reference TRBV9 and TRBJ2-1): DSGVTQTPKHLITATGQRVTLRCSPRSGDLSVYWYQQSLDQGLQFLIQYYNGEERAKGNILERFSAQQFPDLHSELNLSSLELGDSALYFCASSLNSDRYNEQFFGPGTRLTVL.

The rearrangement joins TRBV9 to TRBJ2-3; D gene uncertain. Germline CDR1 is SGDLS and CDR2 is YYNGEE. CDR3 length equals 14 residues. V was cut by 0 bases and J by 1 base, with 6 bases left in between. In nucleotides, the CDR3 is TGTGCCAGCAGCGTAGAGCCCGGCACAGATACGCAGTATTTT. Translating gives CASSVEPGTDTQYF.

Ten or more counts support this clonotype. The CDR3 here is CASSPGQGANYEQYF. CDR3 DNA: TGTGCCAGCAGCCCTGGACAGGGGGCGAACTACGAGCAGTACTTC. V usage is TRBV9 and J usage is TRBJ2-7; 11 bases are a match to TRBD1. This CDR3 is 15 amino acids long. J was trimmed by 3 bases and V by 4 bases; bases with no gene match: 6. Germline V gene lookup returns CDR1 SGDLS and CDR2 YYNGEE.

This chain links TRBV9 with TRBJ2-3; 7 nucleotides agree with TRBD1. Germline V gene data show CDR1 as SGDLS and CDR2 as YYNGEE. The CDR3 runs to 14 residues. With 3 bases clipped from V and 2 bases from J, the junction kept 3 bases outside the gene matches. CDR3 nucleotides: TGTGCCAGCAGCGGGACAGGACTCACAGATACGCAGTATTTT. Its protein product is CASSGTGLTDTQYF.

This clonotype qualifies as medium-sized (0.01 to 0.1%). J is TRBJ1-1 and V is TRBV9; possible D gene TRBD1, 6 bases. With 2 bases removed from V and 5 bases from J, the gap between germline ends came to 10 bases. CDR1 is SGDLS, CDR2 YYNGEE, per germline. The CDR3 totals 13 residues. The CDR3 coding sequence is TGTGCCAGCAGCGTCAGGGGAGGTACTGAAGCTTTCTTT. It encodes CASSVRGGTEAFF.

This clonotype has just a few counts. V usage is TRBV9 and J usage is TRBJ2-2, with a tentative D call TRBD1 (5 bases). The V and J ends lost 1 base and 3 bases respectively, with 13 bases between them. The CDR3 length is 16 residues. Looked up from germline, CDR1 is SGDLS and CDR2 is YYNGEE. CDR3 in amino acids: CASSVSSGRDTGELFF. The CDR3 DNA sequence: TGTGCCAGCAGCGTAAGTTCAGGGCGCGACACCGGGGAGCTGTTTTTT.

This clonotype was seen repeatedly, ten times or more. The rearrangement links TRBV9 to TRBJ2-1; possibly TRBD2 for D (7 bases). V gave up 0 bases and J gave up 4 bases, with 20 bases separating them. Germline CDR1 and CDR2: SGDLS and YYNGEE. There are 18 residues in the CDR3. The CDR3 reads CASSVATGAGAPYNEQFF. Here the CDR3 DNA reads TGTGCCAGCAGCGTAGCTACGGGTGCGGGGGCGCCTTACAATGAGCAGTTCTTC.

This clonotype was counted ten times or more. The chain couples TRBV9 to TRBJ2-1, with 9 bases lining up with TRBD2. Germline values: CDR1 SGDLS, CDR2 YYNGEE. The CDR3 has 16 residues. J lost 5 bases, V lost 2 bases, and 8 bases had no gene match. In nucleotides, the CDR3 is TGTGCCAGCAGCGTCTCAGCGGGGGGATTGAACAATGAGCAGTTCTTC. Protein product: CASSVSAGGLNNEQFF. Based on the CDR3 plus reference TRBV9 and TRBJ2-1, the full variable domain is DSGVTQTPKHLITATGQRVTLRCSPRSGDLSVYWYQQSLDQGLQFLIQYYNGEERAKGNILERFSAQQFPDLHSELNLSSLELGDSALYFCASSVSAGGLNNEQFFGPGTRLTVL.